This T cell receptor beta chain was recovered during a study of blood T cell repertoires in COVID-19. At the level of the study: Specimens from acute and convalescent COVID-19 originated in the United States, Italy and Spain. In each case, the material was cDNA or gDNA derived from T cells, B-cell-depleted T cells, or PBMCs.

The CDR3 contains 13 residues. Germline values: CDR1 ENHRY, CDR2 SYGVKD. The V gene end was trimmed by 6 bases and the J gene end by 4 bases; junction bases not matched to a gene: 3. Original analysis: Reference gene primers were amplified, and this amplification served to estimate nucleated cell counts. Profiled with immunoSEQ multiplex PCR; TCRdb holds only in-frame clones, not every one. D and trimming were read from the DNA, whereas the V and J calls and clone size are those reported in that table. The table has roughly 140,000 clones, around 87% seen once. V usage is TRBV10-3 and J usage is TRBJ1-3; TRBD1 matches at 7 bases. The source of this sequence is a human donor in a cohort sampled during active COVID-19. The sequenced material came from peripheral blood. CDR3 region: CAIRGQEGNTIYF. For the CDR3, the DNA is TGTGCCATCAGAGGACAGGAGGGAAACACCATATATTTT.